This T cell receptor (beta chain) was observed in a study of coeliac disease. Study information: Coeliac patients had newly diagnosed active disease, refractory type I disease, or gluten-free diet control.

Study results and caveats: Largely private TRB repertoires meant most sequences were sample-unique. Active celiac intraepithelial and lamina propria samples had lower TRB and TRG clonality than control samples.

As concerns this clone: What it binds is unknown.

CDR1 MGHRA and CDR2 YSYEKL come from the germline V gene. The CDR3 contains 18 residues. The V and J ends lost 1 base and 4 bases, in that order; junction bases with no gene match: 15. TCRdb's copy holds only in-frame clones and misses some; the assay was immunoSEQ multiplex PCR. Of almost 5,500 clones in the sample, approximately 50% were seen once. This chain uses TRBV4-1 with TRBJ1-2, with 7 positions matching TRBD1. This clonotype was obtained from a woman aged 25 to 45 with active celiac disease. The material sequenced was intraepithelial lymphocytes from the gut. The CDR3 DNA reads TGCGCCAGCAGCCAAGCTCGGCAGGGGGTAACGCTTGGCTATGGCTACACCTTC. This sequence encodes CASSQARQGVTLGYGYTF.